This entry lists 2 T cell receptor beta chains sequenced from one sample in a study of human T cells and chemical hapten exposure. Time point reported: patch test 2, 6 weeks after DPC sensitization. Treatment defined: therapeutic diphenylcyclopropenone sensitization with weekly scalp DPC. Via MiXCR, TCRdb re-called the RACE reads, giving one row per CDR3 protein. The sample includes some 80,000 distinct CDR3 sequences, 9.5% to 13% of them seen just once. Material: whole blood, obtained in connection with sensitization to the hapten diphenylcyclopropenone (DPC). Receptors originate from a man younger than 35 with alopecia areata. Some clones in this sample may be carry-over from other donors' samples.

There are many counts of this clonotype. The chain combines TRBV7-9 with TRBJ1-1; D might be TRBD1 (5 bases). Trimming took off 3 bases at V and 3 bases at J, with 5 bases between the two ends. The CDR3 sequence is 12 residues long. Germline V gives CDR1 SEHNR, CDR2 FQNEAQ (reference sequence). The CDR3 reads CASSLTDTEAFF. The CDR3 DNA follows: TGTGCCAGCAGCTTGACAGACACTGAAGCTTTCTTT.

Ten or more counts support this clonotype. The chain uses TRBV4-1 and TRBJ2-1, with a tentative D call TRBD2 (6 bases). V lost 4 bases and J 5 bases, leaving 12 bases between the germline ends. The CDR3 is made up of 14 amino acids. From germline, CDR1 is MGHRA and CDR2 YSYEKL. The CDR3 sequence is CASSRSGLDNEQFF. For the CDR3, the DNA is TGCGCCAGCAGCCGGAGCGGGTTGGACAATGAGCAGTTCTTC.